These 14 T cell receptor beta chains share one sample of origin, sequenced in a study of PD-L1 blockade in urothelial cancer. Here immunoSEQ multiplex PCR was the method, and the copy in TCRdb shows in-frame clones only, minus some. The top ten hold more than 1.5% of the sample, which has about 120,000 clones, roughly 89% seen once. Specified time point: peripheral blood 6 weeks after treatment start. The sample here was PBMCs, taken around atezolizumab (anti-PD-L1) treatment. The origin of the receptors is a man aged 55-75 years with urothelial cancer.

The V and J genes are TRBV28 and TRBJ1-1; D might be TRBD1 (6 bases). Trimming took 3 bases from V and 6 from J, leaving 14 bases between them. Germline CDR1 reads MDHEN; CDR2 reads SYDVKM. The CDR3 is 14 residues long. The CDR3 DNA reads TGTGCCAGCAGTTTTGCAGGGGTAGGCGCTGAAGCTTTCTTT. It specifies CASSFAGVGAEAFF.

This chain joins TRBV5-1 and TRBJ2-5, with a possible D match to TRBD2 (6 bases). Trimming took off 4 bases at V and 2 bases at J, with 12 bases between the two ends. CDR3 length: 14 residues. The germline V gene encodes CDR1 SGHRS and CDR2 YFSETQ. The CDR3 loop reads CASSTGGYQETQYF. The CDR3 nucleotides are TGCGCCAGCAGCACAGGAGGGTATCAAGAGACCCAGTACTTC.

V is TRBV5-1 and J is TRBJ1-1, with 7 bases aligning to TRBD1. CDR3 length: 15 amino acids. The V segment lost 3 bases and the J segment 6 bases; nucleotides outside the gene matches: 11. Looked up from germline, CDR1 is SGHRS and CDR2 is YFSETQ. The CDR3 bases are TGCGCCAGCAGCTCACGACAGGGCAGTCGGGCTGAAGCTTTCTTT. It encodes CASSSRQGSRAEAFF.

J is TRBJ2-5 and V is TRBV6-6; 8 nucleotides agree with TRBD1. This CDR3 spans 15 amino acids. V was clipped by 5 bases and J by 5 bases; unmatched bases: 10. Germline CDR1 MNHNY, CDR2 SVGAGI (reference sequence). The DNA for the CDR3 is TGTGCCAGCAGTGACTGGGGCAGGGGGCATGAGACCCAGTACTTC. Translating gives CASSDWGRGHETQYF.

The CDR3 reads CASGRGSRWGEFF. The CDR3 DNA sequence: TGTGCCAGCGGCCGCGGGAGTCGTTGGGGGGAGTTCTTC. The V and J genes are TRBV6-5 and TRBJ2-1; 7 bases map to TRBD2. The CDR3 sequence is 13 residues long. V shed 8 bases, J shed 14 bases, and the junction held 15 bases outside the gene matches. CDR1 is MNHEY, CDR2 SVGAGI, per germline.

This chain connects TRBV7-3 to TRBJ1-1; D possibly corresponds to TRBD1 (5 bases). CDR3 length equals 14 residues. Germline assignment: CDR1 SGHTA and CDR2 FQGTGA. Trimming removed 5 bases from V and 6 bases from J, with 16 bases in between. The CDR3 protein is CASSPRAGLSEAFF. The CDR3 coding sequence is TGTGCCAGCAGCCCCAGGGCAGGGCTTTCTGAAGCTTTCTTT.

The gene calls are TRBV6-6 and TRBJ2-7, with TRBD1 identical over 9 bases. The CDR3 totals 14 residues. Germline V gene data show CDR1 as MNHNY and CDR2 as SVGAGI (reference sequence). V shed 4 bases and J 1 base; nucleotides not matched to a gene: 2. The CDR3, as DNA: TGTGCCAGCAGTTCCGGGACAGGGTCCTACGAGCAGTACTTC. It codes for CASSSGTGSYEQYF.

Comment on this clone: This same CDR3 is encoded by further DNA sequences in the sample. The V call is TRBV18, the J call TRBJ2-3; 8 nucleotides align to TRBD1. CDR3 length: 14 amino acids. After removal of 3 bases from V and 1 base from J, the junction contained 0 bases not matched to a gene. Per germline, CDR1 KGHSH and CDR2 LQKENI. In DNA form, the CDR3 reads TGTGCCAGCTCACCGGGACAGGGCACAGATACGCAGTATTTT. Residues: CASSPGQGTDTQYF.

CDR3 loop: CASSIFGKLFF. CDR3 coding DNA: TGTGCCAGTAGTATATTCGGAAAACTGTTTTTT. This rearrangement joins TRBV19 to TRBJ1-4, with D unresolved. With 2 bases removed from V and 10 bases from J, the gap between germline ends came to 5 bases. This CDR3 is built from 11 residues. Germline V gives CDR1 LNHDA, CDR2 SQIVND (reference sequence). Together with reference TRBV19 and TRBJ1-4, the CDR3 gives the full variable domain: DGGITQSPKYLFRKEGQNVTLSCEQNLNHDAMYWYRQDPGQGLRLIYYSQIVNDFQKGDIAEGYSVSREKKESFPLTVTSAQKNPTAFYLCASSIFGKLFFGSGTQLSVL.

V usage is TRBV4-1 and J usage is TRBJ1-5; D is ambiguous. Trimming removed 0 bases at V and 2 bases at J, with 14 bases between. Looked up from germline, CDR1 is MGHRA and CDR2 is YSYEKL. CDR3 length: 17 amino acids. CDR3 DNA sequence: TGCGCCAGCAGCCAAGAGGCGAGCGCCATGGGCAATCAGCCCCAGCATTTT. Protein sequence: CASSQEASAMGNQPQHF.

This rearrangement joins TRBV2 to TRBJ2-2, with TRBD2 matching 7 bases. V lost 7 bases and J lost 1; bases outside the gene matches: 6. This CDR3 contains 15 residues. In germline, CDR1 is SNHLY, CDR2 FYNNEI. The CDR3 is CASIELAVNTGELFF. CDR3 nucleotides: TGTGCCAGCATAGAGCTAGCGGTGAACACCGGGGAGCTGTTTTTT.

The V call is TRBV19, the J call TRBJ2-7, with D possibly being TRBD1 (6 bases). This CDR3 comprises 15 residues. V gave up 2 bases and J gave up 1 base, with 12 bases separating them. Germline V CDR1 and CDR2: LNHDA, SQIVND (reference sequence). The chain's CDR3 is CASSITDSDSYEQYF. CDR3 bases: TGTGCCAGTAGTATAACGGACAGCGATTCCTACGAGCAGTACTTC.

This CDR3 reads CAISVVQGVTEAFF. For the CDR3, the DNA is TGTGCCATCAGTGTAGTGCAGGGGGTCACTGAAGCTTTCTTT. The chain is built from TRBV10-3 and TRBJ1-1; TRBD1 matches at 7 bases. Trimming at V came to 4 bases and at J to 4 bases, leaving 6 bases not matched to a gene. Germline CDR1 ENHRY, CDR2 SYGVKD. There are 14 residues in the CDR3.

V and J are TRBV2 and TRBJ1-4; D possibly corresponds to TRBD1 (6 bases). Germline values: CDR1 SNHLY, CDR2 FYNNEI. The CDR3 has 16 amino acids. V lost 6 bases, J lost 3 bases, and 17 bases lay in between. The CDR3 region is CASRDDYRASNEKLFF. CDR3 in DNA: TGTGCCAGCAGAGACGATTACAGGGCTTCTAATGAAAAACTGTTTTTT.